One T cell receptor beta chain is described in this entry. Antigen: not known. Coverage ceases 3 residues before the CDR3 finishes, and the germline J gene fills in the end. The data stem from a study of T cell clonality in common variable immunodeficiency. Whole-study findings and limits: Reportedly, TCR beta sequences from common variable immunodeficiency showed fewer deletions and N-nucleotide insertions. Links between repertoire features and CVID complications were heterogeneity-limited. CVID subjects had higher TCRbeta clonality than healthy controls, most marked in about a third.

Sequencing input was equivalent genomic DNA from CVID and controls. The data were produced by immunoSEQ multiplex PCR, yet TCRdb's version contains in-frame clones alone and is incomplete. Recorded here are about 52,000 clones, none singletons. CDR3 size: 16 residues. V was pared by 3 bases and J by 1 base, with 7 bases of the junction left unmatched. The V gene's germline CDR1 is KGHSH and CDR2 LQKENI. Sequencing was carried out using peripheral blood mononuclear cells. This TCR was recovered from a person aged 18 to 75 in good health. V usage is TRBV18 and J usage is TRBJ1-1; 8 bases fit TRBD1. The CDR3 bases that were read are TGTGCCAGCTCACCCCATCCGGGACAGGAGAACACTGAA. Translating it yields CASSPHPGQENTE. The whole CDR3 reads CASSPHPGQENTEAFF.